The 26 T cell receptor beta chains listed next were all sequenced from one sample in a study of blood T cell repertoires in COVID-19. Libraries were prepared by immunoSEQ multiplex PCR; TCRdb keeps only in-frame clonotypes and omits some of them. The table includes around 340,000 clones, around nine tenths detected once. Material: PBMCs or T cells enriched from blood (not recorded which). The receptors come from a young woman who had been exposed to COVID-19.

This chain joins TRBV6-6 and TRBJ1-5, with unresolved D. V was trimmed by 7 bases and J by 6 bases, leaving 16 bases between them. Germline CDR1 MNHNY, CDR2 SVGAGI (reference sequence). The CDR3 loop spans 14 amino acids. This chain's CDR3 is CASTPGFGGQPQHF. CDR3 DNA: TGTGCCAGCACCCCGGGTTTTGGCGGTCAGCCCCAGCATTTT.

The chain employs TRBV7-6 and TRBJ2-7; 8 bases are shared with TRBD2. Germline V gene lookup returns CDR1 SGHVS and CDR2 FNYEAQ. CDR3 length equals 17 residues. J lost 0 bases, V lost 5 bases, and 12 bases had no gene match. CDR3 loop: CASSPRGSGIYSYEQYF. The CDR3 DNA reads TGTGCCAGCAGCCCCCGCGGTAGCGGGATATACTCCTACGAGCAGTACTTC. Based on the CDR3 plus reference TRBV7-6 and TRBJ2-7, the full variable domain is GAGVSQSPRYKVTKRGQDVALRCDPISGHVSLYWYRQALGQGPEFLTYFNYEAQQDKSGLPNDRFSAERPEGSISTLTIQRTEQRDSAMYRCASSPRGSGIYSYEQYFGPGTRLTVT.

The genes are TRBV29-1 and TRBJ2-5; TRBD1 is a possible D gene (6 bases). V lost 4 bases, J lost 4 bases, and 16 bases lay in between. This CDR3 spans 14 amino acids. The germline CDR1 and CDR2 sequences are SQVTM and ANQGSEA. CDR3 in amino acids: CSVGNRVKVETQYF. Written as DNA, the CDR3 is TGCAGCGTTGGTAACAGGGTAAAGGTAGAGACCCAGTACTTC.

The rearrangement uses TRBV29-1 and TRBJ2-4, with D perhaps matching TRBD2 (6 bases). The V end lost 5 bases, the J end lost 7 bases, and 15 bases lay between the germline ends. CDR1 and CDR2 (germline): SQVTM, ANQGSEA. This CDR3 spans 13 amino acids. In DNA form, the CDR3 reads TGCAGCGTTTCTAGCGAAAACCATAACATTCAGTACTTC. This translates into CSVSSENHNIQYF.

The genes are TRBV15 and TRBJ1-1; 7 bases match TRBD1. CDR3 length equals 15 residues. Germline loops: CDR1 LNHNV, CDR2 YYDKDF (reference sequence). J was trimmed by 1 base and V by 0 bases; bases with no gene match: 2. CDR3 region: CATSREGTANTEAFF. The CDR3 DNA follows: TGTGCCACCAGCAGAGAGGGGACAGCGAACACTGAAGCTTTCTTT.

The chain links TRBV5-1 to TRBJ2-1; 8 bases are a match to TRBD1. The ends lost 4 bases at V and 1 base at J; junction bases unmatched: 4. CDR3 length equals 15 residues. Germline V gene data show CDR1 as SGHRS and CDR2 as YFSETQ. CDR3 residues: CASSVTGASYNEQFF. The CDR3 coding sequence is TGCGCCAGCAGCGTGACAGGGGCATCCTACAATGAGCAGTTCTTC.

The chain joins TRBV3-1 (or the pseudogene TRBV3-2) to TRBJ2-3; D may be TRBD2 (6 bases). The CDR3 spans 15 residues. With 4 bases removed from V and 6 bases from J, the gap between germline ends came to 17 bases. Germline V gene sequence: CDR1 LGHDT, CDR2 YNNKEL (reference sequence). CDR3 coding DNA: TGTGCCAGCAGCCCCCGGGACTCAAGGGTGGATACGCAGTATTTT. Its protein is CASSPRDSRVDTQYF.

The rearrangement uses TRBV5-1 and TRBJ1-5; TRBD1 matches 8 bases. The germline V gene has CDR1 SGHRS and CDR2 YFSETQ. The CDR3 consists of 15 residues. The J segment lost 2 bases and the V segment lost 6 bases, leaving 7 bases of the junction unmatched. This chain's CDR3 is CASIGQGDGNQPQHF. The CDR3, as DNA: TGCGCCAGCATAGGACAGGGTGATGGCAATCAGCCCCAGCATTTT. Based on the CDR3 plus reference TRBV5-1 and TRBJ1-5, the full variable domain is KAGVTQTPRYLIKTRGQQVTLSCSPISGHRSVSWYQQTPGQGLQFLFEYFSETQRNKGNFPGRFSGRQFSNSRSEMNVSTLELGDSALYLCASIGQGDGNQPQHFGDGTRLSIL.

The chain combines TRBV2 with TRBJ1-6; 8 bases are shared with TRBD1. The CDR3 sequence is 14 residues long. After removal of 7 bases from V and 4 bases from J, the junction contained 3 bases not matched to a gene. CDR1 is SNHLY and CDR2 is FYNNEI in the germline V gene. The CDR3 spells CASNRGEYNSPLHF. CDR3 nucleotides: TGTGCCAGCAACAGGGGGGAGTATAATTCACCCCTCCACTTT.

The rearrangement uses TRBV3-1 (or the pseudogene TRBV3-2) and TRBJ1-2, with no clear D. The CDR3 has 17 amino acids. With 4 bases removed from V and 6 bases from J, the gap between germline ends came to 24 bases. The germline V gene encodes CDR1 LGHDT and CDR2 YNNKEL (reference sequence). The CDR3 spells CASSRKASNLAFDGYTF. CDR3 coding DNA: TGTGCCAGCAGCCGAAAAGCTTCGAACCTAGCTTTCGATGGCTACACCTTC.

V is TRBV3-1 (or the pseudogene TRBV3-2) and J is TRBJ1-6, with 7 nucleotides matching TRBD1. The CDR3 loop spans 15 amino acids. The V gene's germline CDR1 is LGHDT and CDR2 YNNKEL (reference sequence). The V gene end was trimmed by 4 bases and the J gene end by 5 bases; junction bases not matched to a gene: 5. CDR3 nucleotide sequence: TGTGCCAGCAGCCTAGGGACAGCGAATAATTCACCCCTCCACTTT. Translated: CASSLGTANNSPLHF.

This chain connects TRBV28 to TRBJ2-3, with TRBD1 matching 8 bases. CDR3 size: 16 residues. Unmatched junction bases numbered 8, after V lost 3 bases and J lost 3 bases. Germline CDR1 MDHEN, CDR2 SYDVKM. The DNA for the CDR3 is TGTGCCAGCAGTTTGAGCAGACAGGGGTTTACAGATACGCAGTATTTT. Protein: CASSLSRQGFTDTQYF.

In its sample, this clone was seen a few times. The chain combines TRBV28 with TRBJ1-2, with 8 bases matching TRBD1. The CDR3 has 14 amino acids. The germline V gene encodes CDR1 MDHEN and CDR2 SYDVKM. Trimming took 7 bases from V and 4 from J; bases not matched to a gene: 8. CDR3 loop: CASIPRGQIYGYTF. The DNA for the CDR3 is TGTGCCAGCATTCCCAGGGGGCAGATCTATGGCTACACCTTC.

The V call is TRBV5-4, the J call TRBJ2-1, with 9 bases identical to TRBD2. This CDR3 is built from 16 residues. Germline V lookup: CDR1 SGHNT, CDR2 YYREEE (reference sequence). The V segment lost 0 bases and the J segment 4 bases; nucleotides outside the gene matches: 5. The CDR3 region has the DNA TGTGCCAGCAGCTTGGCCCAACTAGCGGGTTACAATGAGCAGTTCTTC. Amino acids: CASSLAQLAGYNEQFF.

This clone has a handful of counts. The chain couples TRBV28 to TRBJ1-6; 11 bases line up with TRBD1. Germline assignment: CDR1 MDHEN and CDR2 SYDVKM. The ends lost 5 bases at V and 0 bases at J; junction bases unmatched: 3. CDR3 size: 17 residues. CDR3 residues: CASSRTGGASYNSPLHF. CDR3 nucleotides: TGTGCCAGCAGTCGGACAGGGGGCGCCTCCTATAATTCACCCCTCCACTTT.

The genes are TRBV18 and TRBJ1-2; 9 bases align to TRBD1. CDR3 length equals 16 residues. The V gene end was trimmed by 3 bases and the J gene end by 4 bases; junction bases not matched to a gene: 9. CDR1 and CDR2 (germline): KGHSH, LQKENI. The CDR3, as DNA: TGTGCCAGCTCACCTTTCCGGGACAGGGTTGCCTATGGCTACACCTTC. Amino acids: CASSPFRDRVAYGYTF.

The CDR3 nucleotides read TGTGCCAGCAGTTTTGTGGGGGACAGGGGGCAAAAGGGCTACACCTTC. Protein sequence: CASSFVGDRGQKGYTF. The gene calls are TRBV28 and TRBJ1-2, with TRBD1 matching 12 bases. The CDR3 runs 16 residues. The V segment lost 3 bases and the J segment 8 bases; nucleotides outside the gene matches: 10. Germline V gene lookup returns CDR1 MDHEN and CDR2 SYDVKM.

V and J are TRBV5-1 and TRBJ2-2; 11 bases align to TRBD2. After removal of 0 bases from V and 4 bases from J, the junction contained 8 bases not matched to a gene. Germline V gene data show CDR1 as SGHRS and CDR2 as YFSETQ. This CDR3 has 18 amino acids. The CDR3 reads CASSLALISGRVTGELFF. The CDR3 nucleotides read TGCGCCAGCAGCTTGGCCCTTATTAGCGGGAGGGTCACCGGGGAGCTGTTTTTT.

This sequence joins TRBV18 and TRBJ2-1; possibly TRBD1 for D (5 bases). In germline, CDR1 is KGHSH, CDR2 LQKENI. Trimming removed 3 bases from V and 4 bases from J, with 16 bases in between. The CDR3 totals 16 residues. The CDR3 nucleotides read TGTGCCAGCTCACCCATGATCGCGGACACTTACAATGAGCAGTTCTTC. It yields the protein CASSPMIADTYNEQFF.

The chain links TRBV9 to TRBJ1-2, with TRBD1 identical over 8 bases. The CDR3 extends over 15 amino acids. CDR1 is SGDLS and CDR2 is YYNGEE in the germline V gene. Trimming took 0 bases from V and 0 from J; bases not matched to a gene: 1. CDR3 coding DNA: TGTGCCAGCAGCGTAGGGACAGGGACTAACTATGGCTACACCTTC. Encoded protein: CASSVGTGTNYGYTF.

The table lists this clone with a few counts. This chain joins TRBV2 and TRBJ1-5; 8 bases agree with TRBD1. Germline V gene sequence: CDR1 SNHLY, CDR2 FYNNEI. The trim removed 5 bases at V and 0 bases at J, leaving 3 bases unmatched. There are 15 residues in the CDR3. CDR3 sequence (DNA): TGTGCCAGCAGTCCGGACAGGGTTAGCAATCAGCCCCAGCATTTT. Amino acid sequence: CASSPDRVSNQPQHF.

CDR3 protein: CASTVGGGRATETQYF. The CDR3 DNA follows: TGTGCCAGCACCGTAGGTGGCGGGAGGGCCACGGAGACCCAGTACTTC. V is TRBV28 and J is TRBJ2-5, with 9 bases aligning to TRBD2. The J segment lost 5 bases and the V segment lost 7 bases, leaving 14 bases of the junction unmatched. Germline values: CDR1 MDHEN, CDR2 SYDVKM. CDR3 length: 16 residues.

With regard to this clone: The same CDR3 arises from other DNA sequences in this sample as well. The V gene is TRBV30, the J gene TRBJ1-5; D is ambiguous. The CDR3 totals 13 residues. Germline assignment: CDR1 GTSNPN and CDR2 SVGIG (reference sequence). Trimming removed 2 bases from V and 0 bases from J, with 5 bases in between. CDR3 in amino acids: CAWSPGSNQPQHF. The DNA for the CDR3 is TGTGCCTGGAGTCCGGGTAGCAATCAGCCCCAGCATTTT.

This chain joins TRBV27 and TRBJ2-3; D call uncertain. CDR1 and CDR2 from the germline V gene are MNHEY and SMNVEV (reference sequence). The germline V and J ends were trimmed by 4 bases and 9 bases, with 14 bases remaining between them. The CDR3 contains 13 residues. This CDR3 is CASSSTPPSTQYF. The CDR3 DNA reads TGTGCCAGCAGTTCCACTCCCCCGAGCACGCAGTATTTT.

This chain joins TRBV4-1 and TRBJ2-2; D gene unclear. Germline CDR1 and CDR2: MGHRA and YSYEKL. This CDR3 region has 14 residues. With 2 bases removed from V and 3 bases from J, the gap between germline ends came to 7 bases. CDR3 protein: CASSQMSDTGELFF. The CDR3 region has the DNA TGCGCCAGCAGCCAAATGAGCGACACCGGGGAGCTGTTTTTT.

The chain carries TRBV7-9 and TRBJ1-1; D is uncertain. The germline V gene encodes CDR1 SEHNR and CDR2 FQNEAQ (reference sequence). The CDR3 covers 14 residues. Trimming took off 5 bases at V and 1 base at J, with 11 bases between the two ends. The CDR3 coding sequence is TGTGCCAGCAGCGTCGGACTCACGAACACTGAAGCTTTCTTT. It codes for CASSVGLTNTEAFF.